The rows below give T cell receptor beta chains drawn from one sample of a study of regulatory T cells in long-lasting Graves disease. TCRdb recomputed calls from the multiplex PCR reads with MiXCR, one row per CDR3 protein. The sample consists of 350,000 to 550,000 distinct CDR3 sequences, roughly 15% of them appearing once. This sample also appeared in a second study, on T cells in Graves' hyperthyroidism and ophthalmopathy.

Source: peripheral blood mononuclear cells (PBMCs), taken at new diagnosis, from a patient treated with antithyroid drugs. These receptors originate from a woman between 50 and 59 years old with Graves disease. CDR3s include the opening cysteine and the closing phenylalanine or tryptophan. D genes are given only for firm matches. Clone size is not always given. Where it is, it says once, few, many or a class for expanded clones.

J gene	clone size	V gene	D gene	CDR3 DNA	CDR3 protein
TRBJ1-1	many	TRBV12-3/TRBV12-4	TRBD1	TGTGCCAGCAGTTGGCGTCGGACAGGGGACAGGAACACTGAAGCTTTCTTT	CASSWRRTGDRNTEAFF
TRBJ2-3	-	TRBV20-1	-	TGCAGTGCTAGGGGCGGTCCCGGGGTCACAGATACGCAGTATTTT	CSARGGPGVTDTQYF
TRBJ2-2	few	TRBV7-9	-	TGTGCCAGCATCCCTTTATCACTCGAGCTGTTTTTT	CASIPLSLELFF
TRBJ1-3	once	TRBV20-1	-	TGCAGTGCCTGGGTAGAGGCCAACTCTGGAAACACCATATATTTT	CSAWVEANSGNTIYF
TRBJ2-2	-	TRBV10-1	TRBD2	TGCGCCAGCAGGTCTAGCGGAGACACCGGGGAGCTGTTTTTT	CASRSSGDTGELFF
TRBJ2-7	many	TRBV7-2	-	TGTGCCAGCAGCTTAGGGGCAGGGGAGGGTTGGGAGCAGTACTTC	CASSLGAGEGWEQYF
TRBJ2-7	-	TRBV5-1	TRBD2	TGCGCCACCAGCCCAAATTTAGCGGGACGGGCCGAGCAGTACTTC	CATSPNLAGRAEQYF
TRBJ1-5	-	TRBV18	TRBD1	TGTGCCAGCTCACCACGTGGACAGGAGGACGGTCAGCCCCAGCATTTT	CASSPRGQEDGQPQHF
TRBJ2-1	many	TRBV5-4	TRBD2	TGTGCCAGCAGCTTGGAGCGGGAGTGGTACAATGAGCAGTTCTTC	CASSLEREWYNEQFF
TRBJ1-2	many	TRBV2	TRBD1	TGTGCCAGCAGTCAGGGGGAAGTCAACTATGGCTACACCTTC	CASSQGEVNYGYTF
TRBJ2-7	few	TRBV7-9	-	TGTGCCAGCAGCTTAGGCCTCGGCCGGTCCTACGAGCAGTACTTC	CASSLGLGRSYEQYF
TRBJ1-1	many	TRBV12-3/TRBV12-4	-	TGTGCCAGCAGGCCAAACCTCAACACTGAAGCTTTCTTT	CASRPNLNTEAFF
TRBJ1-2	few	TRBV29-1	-	TGCAGCGTTGAAAGCCAGGACTATGGCTACACCTTC	CSVESQDYGYTF
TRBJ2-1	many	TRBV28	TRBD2	TGTGCCAACAGCGGGAGCTCCTCCTACAATGAGCAGTTCTTC	CANSGSSSYNEQFF
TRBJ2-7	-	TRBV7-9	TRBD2	TGTGCCAGCAGCTCCGGAACTAGCGGGATTTTATCCTACGAGCAGTACTTC	CASSSGTSGILSYEQYF
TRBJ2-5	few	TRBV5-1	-	TGCGCCAGCAGCTTCTCCTTAAACCAAGAGACCCAGTACTTC	CASSFSLNQETQYF
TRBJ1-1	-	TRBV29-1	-	TGCAGCGTTGAAGTGTCTTCGCGACAGACGAACACTGAAGCTTTCTTT	CSVEVSSRQTNTEAFF
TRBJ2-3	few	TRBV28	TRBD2	TGTGCCAGCACAGAGCGGGAGGAGCGAGATACGCAGTATTTT	CASTEREERDTQYF
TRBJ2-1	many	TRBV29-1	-	TGCAGCGTGGGGCGGGGGACAGGTGAGGAGCAGTTCTTC	CSVGRGTGEEQFF
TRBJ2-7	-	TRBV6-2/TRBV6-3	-	TGTGCCAGCAGTCCCGGATGGGGTATGAGGTACGAGCAGTACTTC	CASSPGWGMRYEQYF
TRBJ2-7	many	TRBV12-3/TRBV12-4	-	TGTGCCAGCAGTTTATTCGGCTACGAGCAGTACTTC	CASSLFGYEQYF
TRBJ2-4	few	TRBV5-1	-	TGCGCCAGCAGCTTGGAACTAACAGGGATAGCCAAAAACATTCAGTACTTC	CASSLELTGIAKNIQYF
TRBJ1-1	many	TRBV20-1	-	TGCAGTGCTAGTAGATGGCCCCGGGACACTGAAGCTTTCTTT	CSASRWPRDTEAFF
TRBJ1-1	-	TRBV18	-	TGTGCCAGCTCACGTCCCTACGACAGGAACACTGAAGCTTTCTTT	CASSRPYDRNTEAFF
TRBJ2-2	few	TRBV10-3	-	TGTGCCATCAGTGCCGGGACAAAGAACACCGGGGAGCTGTTTTTT	CAISAGTKNTGELFF
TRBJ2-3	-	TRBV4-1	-	TGCGCCAGCACCCTTGGTCGTCAGGGCACAGATACGCAGTATTTT	CASTLGRQGTDTQYF
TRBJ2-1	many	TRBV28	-	TGTGCCAGCAGTCTGAGCGTCCCGGACTACAATGAGCAGTTCTTC	CASSLSVPDYNEQFF
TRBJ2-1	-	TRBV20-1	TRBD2	TGCAGTGCGGGGCCTAGCGGGAGGGCGAGGTATGAGCAGTTCTTC	CSAGPSGRARYEQFF
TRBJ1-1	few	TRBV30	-	TGTGCCTGGAGAAAACAGGGTCGTTGGGCTTTCTTT	CAWRKQGRWAFF
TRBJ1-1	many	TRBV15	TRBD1	TGTGCCACCAGCAGGGGACAGGGAACGAACACTGAAGCTTTCTTT	CATSRGQGTNTEAFF
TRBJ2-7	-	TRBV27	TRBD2	TGTGCCAGCAGTTTCGGACTAGCGGCTGATTACGAGCAGTACTTC	CASSFGLAADYEQYF
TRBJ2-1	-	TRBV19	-	TGTGCCAGTAGTATAAGTCCTAGTTCGCATGAGCAGTTCTTC	CASSISPSSHEQFF
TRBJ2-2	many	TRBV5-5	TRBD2	TGTGCCAGCAGCCAGATAACGTGGGGACTAGCGGGAGGATCGGCCGGGGAGCTGTTTTTT	CASSQITWGLAGGSAGELFF
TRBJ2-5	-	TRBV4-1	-	TGCGCCAGCAGCCAAGCCAGGACTCAAGAGACCCAGTACTTC	CASSQARTQETQYF
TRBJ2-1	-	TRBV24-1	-	TGTGCCACCAGTGATCCCTACGGAGTTATCAATGAGCAGTTCTTC	CATSDPYGVINEQFF
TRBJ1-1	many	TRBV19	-	TGTGCCAGTAGTATACCCCGCCGTGGGGCAATGAACACTGAAGCTTTCTTT	CASSIPRRGAMNTEAFF
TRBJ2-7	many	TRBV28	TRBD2	TGTGCCAGCAGATCAACTAGCGGCTCCTACGAGCAGTACTTC	CASRSTSGSYEQYF
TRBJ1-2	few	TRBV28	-	TGTGCCGGCAGCGACTCCCCTGGGGTATATGGCTACACCTTC	CAGSDSPGVYGYTF
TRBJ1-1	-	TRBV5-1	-	TGCGCCAGCAGCCTGGACAAGCCGAACACTGAAGCTTTCTTT	CASSLDKPNTEAFF
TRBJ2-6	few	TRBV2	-	TGTGCCAGCAGGTCGACAGGCTCTGGGGCCAACGTCCTGACTTTC	CASRSTGSGANVLTF
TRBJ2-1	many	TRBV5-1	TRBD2	TGCGCCAGCAGCCCAAACGTAGGGACTAGCTCAGGTGAGCAGTTCTTC	CASSPNVGTSSGEQFF
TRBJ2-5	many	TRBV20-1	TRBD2	TGCAGTGCTAGCTCCTTTGCGGGAGTGGAAGAGACCCAGTACTTC	CSASSFAGVEETQYF
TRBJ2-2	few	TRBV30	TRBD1	TGTGCCTGGAAAGTGCGGGACAGGGGATTCACCGGGGAGCTGTTTTTT	CAWKVRDRGFTGELFF
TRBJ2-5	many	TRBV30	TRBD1	TGTGCCCGCCGGACAGGGGGCCAAGGGACCCAGTACTTC	CARRTGGQGTQYF
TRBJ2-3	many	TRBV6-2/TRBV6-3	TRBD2	TGTGCCAGCAGCAAACGGACTAGCGGGAGATGGGATACGCAGTATTTT	CASSKRTSGRWDTQYF
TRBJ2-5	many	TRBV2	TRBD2	TGTGCCAGCAGTGAAGGTAGCGGGAGAGAGACCCAGTACTTC	CASSEGSGRETQYF
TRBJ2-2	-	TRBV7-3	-	TGTGCCAGCAGCCCCCCCTCCGGGGAGCTGTTTTTT	CASSPPSGELFF
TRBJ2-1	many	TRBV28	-	TGTGCCAGTACCCAGGGGCTAAGCTCCTACAATGAGCAGTTCTTC	CASTQGLSSYNEQFF
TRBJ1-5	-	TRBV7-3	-	TGTGCCAGCAGCTTTTGGGGAATCAATCAGCCCCAGCATTTT	CASSFWGINQPQHF
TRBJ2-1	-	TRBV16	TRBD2	TGTGCCAGCAGCCAGCTAGCGGGAGATGAGCAGTTCTTC	CASSQLAGDEQFF
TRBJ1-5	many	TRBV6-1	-	TGTGCCAGCAGAGGTCCCAGGGACTTTCATCAGCCCCAGCATTTT	CASRGPRDFHQPQHF
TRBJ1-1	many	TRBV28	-	TGTGCCAGCACCCGGACGGGATTGGAAGCTTTCTTT	CASTRTGLEAFF
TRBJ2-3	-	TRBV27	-	TGTGCCAGCAGTTTAGGGACGCATACGCAGTATTTT	CASSLGTHTQYF
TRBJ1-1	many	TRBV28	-	TGTGCCAGTTCGCAGAACACTGAAGCTTTCTTT	CASSQNTEAFF
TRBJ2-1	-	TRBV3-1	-	TGTGCCAGCAGCCAAAGTTGGGCCGCGAGCTCCTACAATGAGCAGTTCTTC	CASSQSWAASSYNEQFF
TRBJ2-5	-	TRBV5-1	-	TGCGCCAGCAGCTTCGGGGTGGTTCAGGAGACCCAGTACTTC	CASSFGVVQETQYF
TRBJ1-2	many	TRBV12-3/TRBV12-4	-	TGTGCCAGCAGAGGGACCTACAGCAACTCGGGTGGCTACACCTTC	CASRGTYSNSGGYTF
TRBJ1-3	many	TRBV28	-	TGTGCCAGCAACGTACAGGGTACCTCTGGAAACACCATATATTTT	CASNVQGTSGNTIYF